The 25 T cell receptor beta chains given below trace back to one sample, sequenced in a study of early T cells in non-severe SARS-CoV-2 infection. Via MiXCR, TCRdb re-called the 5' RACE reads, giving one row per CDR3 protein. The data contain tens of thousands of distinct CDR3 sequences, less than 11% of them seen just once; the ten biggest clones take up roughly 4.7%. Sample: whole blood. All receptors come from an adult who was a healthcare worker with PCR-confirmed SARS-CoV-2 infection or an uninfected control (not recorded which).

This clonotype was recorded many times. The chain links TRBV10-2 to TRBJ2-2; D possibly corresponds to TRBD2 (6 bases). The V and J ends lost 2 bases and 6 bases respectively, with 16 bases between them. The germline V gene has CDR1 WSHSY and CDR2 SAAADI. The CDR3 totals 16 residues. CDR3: CASSEILAGGAGELFF. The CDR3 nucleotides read TGCGCCAGCAGTGAGATACTAGCCGGGGGTGCCGGGGAGCTGTTTTTT.

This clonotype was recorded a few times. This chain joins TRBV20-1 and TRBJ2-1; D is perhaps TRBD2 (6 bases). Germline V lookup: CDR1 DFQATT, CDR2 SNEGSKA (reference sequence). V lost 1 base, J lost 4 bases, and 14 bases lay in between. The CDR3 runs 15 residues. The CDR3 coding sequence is TGCAGTGCTAGAGCCCGGGACTCATCGTACAATGAGCAGTTCTTC. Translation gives CSARARDSSYNEQFF.

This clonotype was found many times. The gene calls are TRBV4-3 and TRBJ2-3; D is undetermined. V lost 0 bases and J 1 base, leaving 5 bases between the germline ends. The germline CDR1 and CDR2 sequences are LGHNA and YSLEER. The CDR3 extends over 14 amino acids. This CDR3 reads CASSQDQGTDTQYF. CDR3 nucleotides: TGCGCCAGCAGCCAAGATCAGGGCACAGATACGCAGTATTTT.

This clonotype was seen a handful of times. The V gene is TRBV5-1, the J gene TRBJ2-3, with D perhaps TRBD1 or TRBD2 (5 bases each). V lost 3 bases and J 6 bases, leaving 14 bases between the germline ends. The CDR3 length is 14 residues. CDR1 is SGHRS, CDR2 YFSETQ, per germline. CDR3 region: CASSSRLGVDTQYF. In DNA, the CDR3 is TGCGCCAGCAGCTCCCGTCTGGGGGTGGATACGCAGTATTTT.

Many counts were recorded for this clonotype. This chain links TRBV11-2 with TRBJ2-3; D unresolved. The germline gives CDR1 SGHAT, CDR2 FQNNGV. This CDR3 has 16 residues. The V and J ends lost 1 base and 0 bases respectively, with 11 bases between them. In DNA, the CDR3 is TGTGCCAGCAGCTTAGCGATGGGCGGTAGCACAGATACGCAGTATTTT. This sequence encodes CASSLAMGGSTDTQYF.

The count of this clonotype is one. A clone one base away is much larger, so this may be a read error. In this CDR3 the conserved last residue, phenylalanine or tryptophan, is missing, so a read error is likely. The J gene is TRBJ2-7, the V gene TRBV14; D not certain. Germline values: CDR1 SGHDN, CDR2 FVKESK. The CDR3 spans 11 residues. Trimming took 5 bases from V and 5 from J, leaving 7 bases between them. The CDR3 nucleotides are TGTGCCAGCAGCGAATACAACGAGCAGTACTCC. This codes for CASSEYNEQYS.

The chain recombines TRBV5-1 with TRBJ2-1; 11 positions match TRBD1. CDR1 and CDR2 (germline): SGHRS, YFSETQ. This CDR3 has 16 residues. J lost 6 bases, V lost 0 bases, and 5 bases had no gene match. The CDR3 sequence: CASSLGTGGVGNEQFF. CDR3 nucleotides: TGCGCCAGCAGCTTGGGGACAGGGGGCGTGGGCAATGAGCAGTTCTTC.

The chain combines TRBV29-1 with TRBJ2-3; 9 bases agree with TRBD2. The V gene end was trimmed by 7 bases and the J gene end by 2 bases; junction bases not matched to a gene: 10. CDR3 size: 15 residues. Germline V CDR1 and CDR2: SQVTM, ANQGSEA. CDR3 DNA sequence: TGCAGCGGCGACCGCGTAGCGGGGGTCACAGATACGCAGTATTTT. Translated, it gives CSGDRVAGVTDTQYF.

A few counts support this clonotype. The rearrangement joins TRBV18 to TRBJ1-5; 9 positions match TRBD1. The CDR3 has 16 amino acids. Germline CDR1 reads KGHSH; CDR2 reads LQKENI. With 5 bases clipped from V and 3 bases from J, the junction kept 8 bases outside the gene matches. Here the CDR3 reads CASSTGTGPYNQPQHF. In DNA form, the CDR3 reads TGTGCCAGCTCAACCGGGACAGGGCCTTACAATCAGCCCCAGCATTTT.

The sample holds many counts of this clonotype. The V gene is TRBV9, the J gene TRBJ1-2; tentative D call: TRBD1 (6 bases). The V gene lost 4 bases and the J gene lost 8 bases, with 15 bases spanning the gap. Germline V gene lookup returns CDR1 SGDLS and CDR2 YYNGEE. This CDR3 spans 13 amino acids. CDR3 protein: CASSLRGLGGYTF. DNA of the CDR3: TGTGCCAGCAGCCTCCGGGGGCTAGGAGGCTACACCTTC.

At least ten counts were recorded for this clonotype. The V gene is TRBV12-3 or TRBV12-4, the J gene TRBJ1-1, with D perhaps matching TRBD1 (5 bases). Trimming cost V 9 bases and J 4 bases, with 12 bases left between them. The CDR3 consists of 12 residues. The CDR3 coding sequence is TGTGCCAGTAAAGGGGAACTCACTGAAGCTTTCTTT. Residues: CASKGELTEAFF.

In DNA, the CDR3 is TGTGCCAGCAGTTTGAGGACAGGGGATCAGCAGTTCTTC. Amino acid sequence: CASSLRTGDQQFF. This chain links TRBV12-3 or TRBV12-4 with TRBJ2-1, with 9 bases matching TRBD1. With 3 bases clipped from V and 11 bases from J, the junction kept 5 bases outside the gene matches. CDR3 length: 13 amino acids.

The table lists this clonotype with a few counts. The CDR3 sequence is CASQFGQGDTEAFF. CDR3 bases: TGTGCCTCCCAATTCGGACAGGGCGACACTGAAGCTTTCTTT. The rearrangement links TRBV10-3 to TRBJ1-1; 8 bases map to TRBD1. After removal of 11 bases from V and 3 bases from J, the junction contained 11 bases not matched to a gene. Per the germline V gene, CDR1 is ENHRY and CDR2 is SYGVKD. The CDR3 is 14 residues long.

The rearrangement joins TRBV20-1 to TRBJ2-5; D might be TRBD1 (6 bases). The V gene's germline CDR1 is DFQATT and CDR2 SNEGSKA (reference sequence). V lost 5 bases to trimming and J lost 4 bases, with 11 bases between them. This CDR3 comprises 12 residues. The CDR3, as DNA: TGCAGTGCTCTGGGCAGGGGAGAGACCCAGTACTTC. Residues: CSALGRGETQYF.

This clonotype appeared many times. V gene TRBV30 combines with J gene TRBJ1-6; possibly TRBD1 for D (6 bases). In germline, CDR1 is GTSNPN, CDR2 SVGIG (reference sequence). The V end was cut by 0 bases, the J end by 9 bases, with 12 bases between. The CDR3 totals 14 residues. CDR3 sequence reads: CAWSVLTGSSPLHF. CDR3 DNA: TGTGCCTGGAGTGTACTAACAGGGAGTTCACCCCTCCACTTT.

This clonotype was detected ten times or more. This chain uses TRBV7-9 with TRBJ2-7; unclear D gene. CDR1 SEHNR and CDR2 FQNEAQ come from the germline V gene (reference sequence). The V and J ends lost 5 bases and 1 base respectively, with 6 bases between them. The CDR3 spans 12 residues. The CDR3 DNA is TGTGCCAGCAGCCCACTATCCTACGAGCAGTACTTC. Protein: CASSPLSYEQYF. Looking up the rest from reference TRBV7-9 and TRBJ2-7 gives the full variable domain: DTGVSQNPRHKITKRGQNVTFRCDPISEHNRLYWYRQTLGQGPEFLTYFQNEAQLEKSRLLSDRFSAERPKGSFSTLEIQRTEQGDSAMYLCASSPLSYEQYFGPGTRLTVT.

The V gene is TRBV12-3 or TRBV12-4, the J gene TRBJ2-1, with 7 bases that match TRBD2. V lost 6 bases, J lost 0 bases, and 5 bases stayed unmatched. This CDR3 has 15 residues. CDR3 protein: CASRSGESSYNEQFF. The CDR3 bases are TGTGCCAGCAGAAGCGGGGAAAGCTCCTACAATGAGCAGTTCTTC.

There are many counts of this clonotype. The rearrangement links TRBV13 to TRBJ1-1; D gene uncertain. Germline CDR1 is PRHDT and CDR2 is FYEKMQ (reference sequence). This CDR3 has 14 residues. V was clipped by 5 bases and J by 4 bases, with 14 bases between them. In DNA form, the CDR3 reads TGTGCCAGCAGCCCCTATGGATTCGGCACTGAAGCTTTCTTT. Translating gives CASSPYGFGTEAFF.

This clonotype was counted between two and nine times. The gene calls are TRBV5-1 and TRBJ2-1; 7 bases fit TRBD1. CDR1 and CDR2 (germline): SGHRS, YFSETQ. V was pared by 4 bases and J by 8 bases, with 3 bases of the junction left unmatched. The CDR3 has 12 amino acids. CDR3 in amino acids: CASSAQGDEQFF. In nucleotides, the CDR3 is TGCGCCAGCAGCGCTCAGGGGGATGAGCAGTTCTTC.

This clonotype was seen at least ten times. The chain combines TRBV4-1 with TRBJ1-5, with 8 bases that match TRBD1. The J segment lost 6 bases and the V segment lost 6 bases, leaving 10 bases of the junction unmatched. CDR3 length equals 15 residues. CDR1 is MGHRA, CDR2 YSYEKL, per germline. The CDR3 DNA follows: TGCGCCAGCAGTAAGGACAGGGTAGGGAGTCAGCCCCAGCATTTT. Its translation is CASSKDRVGSQPQHF.

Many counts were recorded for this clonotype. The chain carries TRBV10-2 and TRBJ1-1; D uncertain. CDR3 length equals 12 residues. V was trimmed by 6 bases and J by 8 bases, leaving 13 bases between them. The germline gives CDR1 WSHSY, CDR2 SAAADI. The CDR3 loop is CASSETWEEAFF. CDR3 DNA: TGCGCCAGCAGCGAGACTTGGGAGGAAGCTTTCTTT.

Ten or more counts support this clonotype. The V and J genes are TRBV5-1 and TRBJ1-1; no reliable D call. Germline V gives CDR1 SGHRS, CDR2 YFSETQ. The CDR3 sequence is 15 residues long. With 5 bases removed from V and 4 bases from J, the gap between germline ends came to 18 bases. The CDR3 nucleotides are TGCGCCAGCAGTACCGGGAACCGTGTGGGCACTGAAGCTTTCTTT. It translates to CASSTGNRVGTEAFF.

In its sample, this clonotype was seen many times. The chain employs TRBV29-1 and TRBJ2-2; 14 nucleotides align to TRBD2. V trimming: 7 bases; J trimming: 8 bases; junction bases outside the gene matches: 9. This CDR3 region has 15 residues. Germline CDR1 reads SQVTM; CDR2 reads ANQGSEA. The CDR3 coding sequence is TGCAGCGCCACGACCGGGACTAGCGGGGGTGGGGAGCTGTTTTTT. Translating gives CSATTGTSGGGELFF.

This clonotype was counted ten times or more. CDR3 sequence (DNA): TGTGCCAGTAGTATCCGCCGGGACACGTTCTACGAGCAGTACTTC. The encoded protein is CASSIRRDTFYEQYF. The gene calls are TRBV19 and TRBJ2-7, with D tentatively TRBD1 (6 bases). The germline V gene has CDR1 LNHDA and CDR2 SQIVND (reference sequence). The CDR3 has 15 amino acids. The V and J ends lost 3 bases and 3 bases respectively, with 15 bases between them.

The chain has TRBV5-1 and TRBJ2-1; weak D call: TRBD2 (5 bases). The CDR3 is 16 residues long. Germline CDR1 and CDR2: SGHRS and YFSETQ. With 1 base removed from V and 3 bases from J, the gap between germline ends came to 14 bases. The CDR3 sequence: CASSLTPAGYYNEQFF. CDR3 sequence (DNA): TGCGCCAGCAGCTTGACCCCCGCGGGTTACTACAATGAGCAGTTCTTC. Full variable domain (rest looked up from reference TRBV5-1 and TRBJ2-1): KAGVTQTPRYLIKTRGQQVTLSCSPISGHRSVSWYQQTPGQGLQFLFEYFSETQRNKGNFPGRFSGRQFSNSRSEMNVSTLELGDSALYLCASSLTPAGYYNEQFFGPGTRLTVL.